Shown below are 10 T cell receptor beta chains from a single sample sequenced in a study of cytomegalovirus exposure and HLA in healthy donors. 60 Vbeta and 13 Jbeta primers were used in PCR. The protocol was immunoSEQ multiplex PCR, while the TCRdb copy is restricted to in-frame clones and leaves out a portion. The sample yields 130,000 to 150,000 clones, around 79% seen once. The specimen was PBMCs. Every receptor here comes from a man in his forties or fifties in good health and CMV-seropositive.

The chain carries TRBV2 and TRBJ1-5; D is uncertain. The germline V gene has CDR1 SNHLY and CDR2 FYNNEI. The V and J ends lost 0 bases and 1 base respectively, with 7 bases between them. CDR3 size: 15 residues. The CDR3 loop is CASSEALRSNQPQHF. DNA of the CDR3: TGTGCCAGCAGTGAAGCCCTTCGGAGCAATCAGCCCCAGCATTTT.

V and J are TRBV19 and TRBJ1-1, with 10 bases aligning to TRBD1. Trimming at V came to 6 bases and at J to 2 bases, leaving 6 bases not matched to a gene. The CDR3 is 15 amino acids. From germline, CDR1 is LNHDA and CDR2 SQIVND (reference sequence). This CDR3 is CASRKTGGSNTEAFF. DNA of the CDR3: TGTGCCAGTAGAAAGACAGGGGGCTCTAACACTGAAGCTTTCTTT.

This clone was found a few times. The J gene is TRBJ1-2, the V gene TRBV6-5, with a weak D call TRBD1 (5 bases). Germline-derived CDR1 and CDR2 are MNHEY and SVGAGI. This CDR3 region has 13 residues. V dropped 2 bases and J dropped 13 bases, with 17 bases sitting between them. In nucleotides, the CDR3 is TGTGCCAGCAGTTACAACGGCGGCAGGGTAATCACCTTC. Encoded protein: CASSYNGGRVITF.

V and J are TRBV7-8 and TRBJ2-7, with 7 bases identical to TRBD2. This CDR3 region has 20 residues. The germline gives CDR1 SGHVS, CDR2 FQNEAQ. V gave up 5 bases and J gave up 0 bases; unmatched junction bases: 22. The CDR3 bases are TGTGCCAGCAGCGTACCAGCGGGGCGGGTCGATCGGTTACGCTCCTACGAGCAGTACTTC. Translated: CASSVPAGRVDRLRSYEQYF.

This chain joins TRBV2 and TRBJ2-7, with TRBD2 identical over 9 bases. V lost 6 bases to trimming and J lost 6 bases; unmatched junction nucleotides: 12. This CDR3 contains 15 residues. Germline CDR1 SNHLY, CDR2 FYNNEI. CDR3 loop: CASSQAGGILGEQYF. DNA for the CDR3: TGTGCCAGCAGCCAAGCGGGGGGAATACTCGGCGAGCAGTACTTC.

The V and J genes are TRBV29-1 and TRBJ2-1, with 13 bases lining up with TRBD2. From germline, CDR1 is SQVTM and CDR2 ANQGSEA. Trimming removed 2 bases from V and 7 bases from J; junction bases left unmatched: 8. The CDR3 spans 16 residues. The CDR3 sequence is CSVEKSGLAGVNEQFF. The CDR3 nucleotides are TGCAGCGTTGAAAAGTCCGGACTAGCGGGAGTGAATGAGCAGTTCTTC.

This chain connects TRBV7-6 to TRBJ2-1, with D perhaps matching TRBD2 (5 bases). Between the trimmed V and J ends, which lost 5 bases and 0 bases, there was a span of 11 bases. CDR1 SGHVS and CDR2 FNYEAQ come from the germline V gene. The CDR3 loop spans 15 amino acids. The CDR3 bases are TGTGCCAGCAGCCCTCGAACTAGCTCCTACAATGAGCAGTTCTTC. Residues: CASSPRTSSYNEQFF.

There are a few counts of this clone. The chain employs TRBV6-5 and TRBJ2-1; a weak D match, TRBD2 (5 bases). This CDR3 spans 15 amino acids. V was shortened by 8 bases and J by 0 bases, with 14 bases between the two germline ends. The germline V gene has CDR1 MNHEY and CDR2 SVGAGI. The CDR3 DNA is TGTGCCAGCTCACGTCTGGGGAGCTCCTACAATGAGCAGTTCTTC. Amino acid sequence: CASSRLGSSYNEQFF.

This clone occurred once. This chain connects TRBV2 to TRBJ1-2, with TRBD1 matching 7 bases. Germline lookup yields CDR1 SNHLY and CDR2 FYNNEI. CDR3 length: 14 residues. The J segment lost 8 bases and the V segment lost 1 base, leaving 7 bases of the junction unmatched. The CDR3 loop is CASSEVGGGDGYTF. CDR3 nucleotide sequence: TGTGCCAGCAGTGAAGTTGGAGGGGGCGACGGCTACACCTTC.

V and J are TRBV5-1 and TRBJ2-3; D not resolved. Trimming cost V 1 base and J 4 bases, with 13 bases left between them. Looked up from germline, CDR1 is SGHRS and CDR2 is YFSETQ. This CDR3 has 15 residues. The chain's CDR3 is CASSLTGFLPDTQYF. CDR3 nucleotide sequence: TGCGCCAGCAGCTTGACCGGTTTTCTCCCAGATACGCAGTATTTT.